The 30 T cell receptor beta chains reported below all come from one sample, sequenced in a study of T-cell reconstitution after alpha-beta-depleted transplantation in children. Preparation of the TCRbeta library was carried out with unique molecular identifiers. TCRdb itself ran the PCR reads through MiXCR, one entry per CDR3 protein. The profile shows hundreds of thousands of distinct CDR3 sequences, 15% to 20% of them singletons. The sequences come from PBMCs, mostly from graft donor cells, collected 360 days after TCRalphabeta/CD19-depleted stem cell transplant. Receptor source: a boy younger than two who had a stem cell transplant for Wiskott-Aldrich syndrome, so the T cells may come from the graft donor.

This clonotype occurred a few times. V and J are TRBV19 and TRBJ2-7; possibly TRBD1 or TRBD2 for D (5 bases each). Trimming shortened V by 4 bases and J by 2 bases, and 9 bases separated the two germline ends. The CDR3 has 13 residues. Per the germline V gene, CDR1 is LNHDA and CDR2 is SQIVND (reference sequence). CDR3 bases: TGTGCCAGTAGTAGGGGGAGAGCCTACGAGCAGTACTTC. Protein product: CASSRGRAYEQYF.

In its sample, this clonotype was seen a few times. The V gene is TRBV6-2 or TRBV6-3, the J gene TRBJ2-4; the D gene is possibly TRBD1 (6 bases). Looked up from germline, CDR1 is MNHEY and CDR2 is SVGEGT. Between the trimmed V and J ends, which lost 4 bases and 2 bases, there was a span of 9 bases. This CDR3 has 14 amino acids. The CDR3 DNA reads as TGTGCCAGCAGTTTACAGGGACCCAAAAACATTCAGTACTTC. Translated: CASSLQGPKNIQYF.

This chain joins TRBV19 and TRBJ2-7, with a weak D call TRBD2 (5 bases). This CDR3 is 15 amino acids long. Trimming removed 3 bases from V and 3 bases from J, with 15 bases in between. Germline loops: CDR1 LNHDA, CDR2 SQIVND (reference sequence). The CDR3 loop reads CASSMIGGNGYEQYF. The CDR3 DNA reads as TGTGCCAGTAGTATGATCGGAGGAAACGGCTACGAGCAGTACTTC.

The CDR3: CASSGVRFQETQYF. The CDR3 nucleotides read TGTGCCAGCAGTGGGGTTCGTTTTCAAGAGACCCAGTACTTC. The J gene is TRBJ2-5, the V gene TRBV2; D not certain. The length of the CDR3 is 14 residues. V was clipped by 4 bases and J by 2 bases, with 11 bases between them. Germline CDR1 SNHLY, CDR2 FYNNEI.

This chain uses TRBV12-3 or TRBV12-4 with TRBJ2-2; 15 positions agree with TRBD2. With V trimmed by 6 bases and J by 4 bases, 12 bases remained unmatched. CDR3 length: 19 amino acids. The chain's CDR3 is CASSRLGLAGGPATGELFF. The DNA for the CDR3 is TGTGCCAGCAGCCGACTAGGACTAGCGGGAGGGCCCGCCACCGGGGAGCTGTTTTTT.

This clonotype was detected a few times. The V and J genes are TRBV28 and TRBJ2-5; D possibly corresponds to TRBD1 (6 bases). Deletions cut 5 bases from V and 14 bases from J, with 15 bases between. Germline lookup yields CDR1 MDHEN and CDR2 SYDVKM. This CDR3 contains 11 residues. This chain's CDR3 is CASSAQGSAYF. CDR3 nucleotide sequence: TGTGCCAGCAGTGCCCAGGGGAGTGCCTACTTC.

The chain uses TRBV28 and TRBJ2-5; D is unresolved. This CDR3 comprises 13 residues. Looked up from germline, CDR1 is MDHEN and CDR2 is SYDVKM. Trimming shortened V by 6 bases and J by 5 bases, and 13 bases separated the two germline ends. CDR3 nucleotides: TGTGCCAGCAGCTACAGCGCCCCGGAGACCCAGTACTTC. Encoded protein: CASSYSAPETQYF.

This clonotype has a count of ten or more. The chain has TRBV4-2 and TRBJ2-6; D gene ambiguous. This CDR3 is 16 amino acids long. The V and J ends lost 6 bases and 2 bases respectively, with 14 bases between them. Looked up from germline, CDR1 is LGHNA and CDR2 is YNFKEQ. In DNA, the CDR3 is TGTGCCAGCAGGCTCAGGTCGTCGACTGGGGCCAACGTCCTGACTTTC. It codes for CASRLRSSTGANVLTF.

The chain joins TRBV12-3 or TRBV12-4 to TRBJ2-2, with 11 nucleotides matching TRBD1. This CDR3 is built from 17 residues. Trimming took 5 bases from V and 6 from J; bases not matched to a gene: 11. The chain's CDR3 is CASSLLSGTGGSGELFF. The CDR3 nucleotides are TGTGCCAGCAGTCTCCTATCCGGGACAGGGGGGTCCGGGGAGCTGTTTTTT.

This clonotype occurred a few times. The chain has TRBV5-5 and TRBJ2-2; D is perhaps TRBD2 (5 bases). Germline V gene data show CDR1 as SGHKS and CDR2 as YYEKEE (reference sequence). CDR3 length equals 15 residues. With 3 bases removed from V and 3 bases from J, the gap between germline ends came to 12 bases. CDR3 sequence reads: CASSYGIRDTGELFF. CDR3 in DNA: TGTGCCAGCAGCTACGGGATACGGGACACCGGGGAGCTGTTTTTT.

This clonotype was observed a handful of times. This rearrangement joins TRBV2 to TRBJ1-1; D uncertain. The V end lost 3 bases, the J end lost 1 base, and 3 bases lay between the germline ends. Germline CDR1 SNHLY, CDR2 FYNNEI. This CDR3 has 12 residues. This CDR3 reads CASSEANTEAFF. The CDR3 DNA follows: TGTGCCAGCAGTGAGGCGAACACTGAAGCTTTCTTT.

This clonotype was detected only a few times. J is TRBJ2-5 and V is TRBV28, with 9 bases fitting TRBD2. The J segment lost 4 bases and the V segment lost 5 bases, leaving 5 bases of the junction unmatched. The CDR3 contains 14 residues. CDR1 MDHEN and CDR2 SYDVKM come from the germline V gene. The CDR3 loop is CASSRGGARETQYF. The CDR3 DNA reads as TGTGCCAGCAGTCGCGGGGGGGCCAGAGAGACCCAGTACTTC.

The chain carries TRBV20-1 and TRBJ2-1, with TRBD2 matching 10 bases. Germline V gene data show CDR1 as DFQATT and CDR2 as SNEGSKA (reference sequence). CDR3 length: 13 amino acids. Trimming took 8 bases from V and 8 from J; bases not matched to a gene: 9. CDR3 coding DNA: TGCAGTCGCTCCGGAGCGGGGGGGTATGAGCAGTTCTTC. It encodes CSRSGAGGYEQFF.

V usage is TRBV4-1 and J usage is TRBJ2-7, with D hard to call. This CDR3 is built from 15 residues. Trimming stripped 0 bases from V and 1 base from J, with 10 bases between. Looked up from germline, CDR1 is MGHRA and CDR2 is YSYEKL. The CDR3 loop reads CASSQDRSRSYEQYF. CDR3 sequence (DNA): TGCGCCAGCAGCCAAGACAGGTCCCGGTCCTACGAGCAGTACTTC.

The DNA of the CDR3 is TGCAGTGCTAGAGGGTGGACAGGGCGCGACTGGGGCTACACCTTC. Translating gives CSARGWTGRDWGYTF. The rearrangement links TRBV20-1 to TRBJ1-2; 8 nucleotides line up with TRBD1. V trimming: 1 base; J trimming: 8 bases; junction bases outside the gene matches: 12. The CDR3 is made up of 15 amino acids. Germline V gives CDR1 DFQATT, CDR2 SNEGSKA (reference sequence).

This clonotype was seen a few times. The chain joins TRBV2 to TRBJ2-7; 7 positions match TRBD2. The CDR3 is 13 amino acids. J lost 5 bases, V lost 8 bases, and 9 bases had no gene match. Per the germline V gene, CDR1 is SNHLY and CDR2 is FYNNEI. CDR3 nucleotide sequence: TGTGCCAGCGGACTAGAAACGGGCCACGAGCAGTACTTC. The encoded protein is CASGLETGHEQYF.

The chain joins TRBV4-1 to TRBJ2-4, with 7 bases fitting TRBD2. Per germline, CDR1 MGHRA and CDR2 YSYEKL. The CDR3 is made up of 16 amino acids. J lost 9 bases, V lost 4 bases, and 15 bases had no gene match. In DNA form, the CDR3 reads TGCGCCAGCAGCCCACCCTTTCGGGGAGGGCAGGCCATTCAGTACTTC. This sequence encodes CASSPPFRGGQAIQYF.

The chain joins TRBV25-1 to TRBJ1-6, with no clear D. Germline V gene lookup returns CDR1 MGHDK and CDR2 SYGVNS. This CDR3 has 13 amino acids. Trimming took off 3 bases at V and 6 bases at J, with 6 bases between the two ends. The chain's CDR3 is CASSELANSPLHF. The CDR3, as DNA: TGTGCCAGCAGTGAGCTCGCTAATTCACCCCTCCACTTT.

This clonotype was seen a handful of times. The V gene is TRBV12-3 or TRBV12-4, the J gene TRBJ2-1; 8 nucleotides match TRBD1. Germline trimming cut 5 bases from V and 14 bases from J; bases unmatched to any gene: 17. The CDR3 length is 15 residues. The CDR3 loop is CASSLKATGAPREFF. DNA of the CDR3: TGTGCCAGCAGTCTCAAGGCGACAGGGGCTCCGAGGGAGTTCTTC.

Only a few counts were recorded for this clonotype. CDR3 sequence: CASSQSVAGDNEQFF. DNA of the CDR3: TGCGCCAGCAGCCAATCCGTAGCGGGGGACAATGAGCAGTTCTTC. The V gene is TRBV4-1, the J gene TRBJ2-1; 9 nucleotides match TRBD2. This CDR3 is 15 amino acids long. Germline CDR1 MGHRA, CDR2 YSYEKL. V lost 2 bases to trimming and J lost 5 bases; unmatched junction nucleotides: 4.

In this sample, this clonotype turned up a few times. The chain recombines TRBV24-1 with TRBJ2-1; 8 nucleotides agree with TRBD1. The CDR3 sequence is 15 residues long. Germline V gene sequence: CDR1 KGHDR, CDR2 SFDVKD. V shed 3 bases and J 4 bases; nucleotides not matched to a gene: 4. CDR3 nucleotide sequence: TGTGCCACCAGTGATCCACAGGGGGGTTACAATGAGCAGTTCTTC. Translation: CATSDPQGGYNEQFF.

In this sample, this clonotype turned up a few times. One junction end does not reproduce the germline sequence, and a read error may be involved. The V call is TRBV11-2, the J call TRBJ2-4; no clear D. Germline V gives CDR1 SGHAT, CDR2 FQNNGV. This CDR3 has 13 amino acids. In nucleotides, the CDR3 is TGTGCCAGCAACTTAGGGGCCAAAAACATTCAGTACTTC. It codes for CASNLGAKNIQYF.

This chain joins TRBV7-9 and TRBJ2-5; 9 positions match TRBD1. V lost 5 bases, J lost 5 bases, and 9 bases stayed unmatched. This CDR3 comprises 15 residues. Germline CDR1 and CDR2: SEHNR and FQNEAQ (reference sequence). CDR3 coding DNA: TGTGCCAGCAGCAGCGTACAGGGGGCTCTCGAGACCCAGTACTTC. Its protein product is CASSSVQGALETQYF. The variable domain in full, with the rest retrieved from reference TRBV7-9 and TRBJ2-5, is DTGVSQNPRHKITKRGQNVTFRCDPISEHNRLYWYRQTLGQGPEFLTYFQNEAQLEKSRLLSDRFSAERPKGSFSTLEIQRTEQGDSAMYLCASSSVQGALETQYFGPGTRLLVL.

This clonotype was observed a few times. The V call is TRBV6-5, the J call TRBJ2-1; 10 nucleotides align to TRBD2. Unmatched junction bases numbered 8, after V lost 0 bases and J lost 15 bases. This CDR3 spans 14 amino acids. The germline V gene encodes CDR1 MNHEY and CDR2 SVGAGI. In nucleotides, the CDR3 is TGTGCCAGCAGTTACTCGGGGCTAGCGGGAGTACTGTTCTTC. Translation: CASSYSGLAGVLFF.

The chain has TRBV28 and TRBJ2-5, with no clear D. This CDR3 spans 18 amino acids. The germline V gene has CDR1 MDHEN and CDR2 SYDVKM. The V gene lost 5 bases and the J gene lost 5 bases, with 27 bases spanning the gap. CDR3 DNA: TGTGCCAGCAGTGCCAATCCATGGGCTGGGTCTTGGTGGGAGACCCAGTACTTC. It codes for CASSANPWAGSWWETQYF.

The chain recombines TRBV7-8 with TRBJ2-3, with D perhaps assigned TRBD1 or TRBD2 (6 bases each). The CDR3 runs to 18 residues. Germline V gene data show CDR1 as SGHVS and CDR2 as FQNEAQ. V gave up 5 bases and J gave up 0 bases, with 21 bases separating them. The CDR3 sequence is CASSRIRGGGKSTDTQYF. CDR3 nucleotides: TGTGCCAGCAGCAGAATCCGTGGAGGGGGGAAGAGCACAGATACGCAGTATTTT.

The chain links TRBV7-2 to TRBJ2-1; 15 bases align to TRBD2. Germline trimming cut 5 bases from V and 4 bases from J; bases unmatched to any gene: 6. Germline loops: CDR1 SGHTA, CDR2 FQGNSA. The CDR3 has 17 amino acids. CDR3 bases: TGTGCCAGCAGCCCTTGGACTAGCGGGGGGGGATACAATGAGCAGTTCTTC. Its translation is CASSPWTSGGGYNEQFF.

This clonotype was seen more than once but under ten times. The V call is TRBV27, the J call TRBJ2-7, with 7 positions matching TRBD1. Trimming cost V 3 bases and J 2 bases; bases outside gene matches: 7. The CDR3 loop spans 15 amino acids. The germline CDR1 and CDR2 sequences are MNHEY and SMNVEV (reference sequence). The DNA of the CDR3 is TGTGCCAGCAGTTTCGACAGGGCTGGAACCTACGAGCAGTACTTC. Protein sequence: CASSFDRAGTYEQYF.

The DNA of the CDR3 is TGTGCCAGCAGCCGAAACCACCTCGAGCAGTACTTC. This sequence encodes CASSRNHLEQYF. The chain employs TRBV7-6 and TRBJ2-7, with no clear D. Germline V CDR1 and CDR2: SGHVS, FNYEAQ. The CDR3 loop spans 12 amino acids. Trimming shortened V by 5 bases and J by 6 bases, and 11 bases separated the two germline ends.

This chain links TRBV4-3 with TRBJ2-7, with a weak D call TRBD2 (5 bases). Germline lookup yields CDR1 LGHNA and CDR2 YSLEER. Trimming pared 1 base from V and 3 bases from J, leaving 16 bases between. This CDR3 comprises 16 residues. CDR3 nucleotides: TGCGCCAGCAGCCAAGGAATAGTCGGGGAAAGCTACGAGCAGTACTTC. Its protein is CASSQGIVGESYEQYF.